The entry that follows covers one TCR beta chain sequence. Its target is not known. Assay used: immunoSEQ multiplex PCR; TCRdb lists only in-frame clones, some missing. Among 20,000 or so clones listed, 70% to 90% were seen once. The time point was: cycle 4 day 1 (C4D1), after five to seven weeks of nivolumab. All patients experienced relapse after autologous stem cell transplantation, and brentuximab vedotin exposure was variable. Trimming shortened V by 0 bases and J by 8 bases, and 10 bases separated the two germline ends. CDR3 size: 13 residues. Germline V gene data show CDR1 as MGHRA and CDR2 as YSYEKL. The data originate from a study of PD-1 blockade in classical Hodgkin lymphoma. Points from the study as a whole: The diversity seen at baseline in complete responders resembled that of newly diagnosed patients. Nivolumab initiated under 1 year post-ASCT led to patient exclusion. What caused the repertoire differences, perhaps disease activity or prior therapy, remains undefined. Reports described newly diagnosed patients as having lower baseline TCR diversity than healthy donors.

Specimen: peripheral blood mononuclear cells (PBMCs), collected before the fourth cycle of nivolumab. The chain joins TRBV4-1 to TRBJ1-1, with a possible D match to TRBD1 (6 bases). This clonotype was sampled from a human donor with classical Hodgkin lymphoma. CDR3 coding DNA: TGCGCCAGCAGCCAAGAATCGGACAGCGAAGCTTTCTTT. Its protein is CASSQESDSEAFF.